The clone carrying this T cell receptor (beta chain) was detected many times. Its target is unknown. The CDR3 spans 15 residues. V was trimmed by 6 bases and J by 6 bases, leaving 18 bases between them. This specimen belongs to a study of T cell repertoires in cytomegalovirus infection. As for the study in general: Peptides in the study included HLA-C-restricted and HLA-B-restricted CMV epitopes. Indicated by public TCR beta signatures were CMV infection and matching HLA type.

TCRdb reprocessed the reads via MiXCR and lists one record per CDR3 protein. The table lists about 740,000 distinct CDR3 sequences, around 32% of them singletons, with about 18% in the top ten. The material sequenced was cultured PBMCs, taken from culture after CMV antigen stimulation. This sequence joins TRBV12-3 or TRBV12-4 and TRBJ2-1; D is possibly TRBD2 (6 bases). The source of this sequence is a human donor in good health (CMV status not recorded). Some clones in this sample may be carry-over from other donors' samples. The CDR3 spells CASRPRWGGGNEQFF. The CDR3 DNA is TGTGCCAGCAGACCTAGGTGGGGAGGAGGCAATGAGCAGTTCTTC.